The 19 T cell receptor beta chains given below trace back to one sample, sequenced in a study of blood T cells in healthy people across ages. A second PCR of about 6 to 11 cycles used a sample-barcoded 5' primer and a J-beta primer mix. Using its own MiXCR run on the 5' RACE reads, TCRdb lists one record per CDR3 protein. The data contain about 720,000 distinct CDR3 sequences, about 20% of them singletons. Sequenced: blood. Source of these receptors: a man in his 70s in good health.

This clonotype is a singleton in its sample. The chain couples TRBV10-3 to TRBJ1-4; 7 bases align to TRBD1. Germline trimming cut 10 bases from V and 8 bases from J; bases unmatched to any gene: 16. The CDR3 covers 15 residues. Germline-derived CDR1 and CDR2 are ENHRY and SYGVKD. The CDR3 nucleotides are TGTGCCACCCGCACTCAGACAGGGAGGGGGGAAAAACTGTTTTTT. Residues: CATRTQTGRGEKLFF.

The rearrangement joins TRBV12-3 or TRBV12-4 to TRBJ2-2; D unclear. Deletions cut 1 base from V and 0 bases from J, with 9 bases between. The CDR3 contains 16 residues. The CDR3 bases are TGTGCCAGCAGTTTAGGCGGCCCAGCGAACACCGGGGAGCTGTTTTTT. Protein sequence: CASSLGGPANTGELFF.

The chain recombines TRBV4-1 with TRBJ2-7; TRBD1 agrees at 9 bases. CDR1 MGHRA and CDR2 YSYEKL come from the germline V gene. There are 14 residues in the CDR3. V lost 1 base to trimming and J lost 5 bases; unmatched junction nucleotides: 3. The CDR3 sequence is CASSQGGQGNEQYF. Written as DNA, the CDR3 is TGCGCCAGCAGCCAAGGGGGACAGGGTAACGAGCAGTACTTC.

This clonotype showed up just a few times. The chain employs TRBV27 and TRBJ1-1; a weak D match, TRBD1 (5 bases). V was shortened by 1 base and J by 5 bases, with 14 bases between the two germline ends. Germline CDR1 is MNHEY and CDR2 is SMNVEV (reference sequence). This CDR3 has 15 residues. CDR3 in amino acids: CASSLFQGSGTEAFF. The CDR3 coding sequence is TGTGCCAGCAGTTTATTCCAGGGCTCTGGAACTGAAGCTTTCTTT.

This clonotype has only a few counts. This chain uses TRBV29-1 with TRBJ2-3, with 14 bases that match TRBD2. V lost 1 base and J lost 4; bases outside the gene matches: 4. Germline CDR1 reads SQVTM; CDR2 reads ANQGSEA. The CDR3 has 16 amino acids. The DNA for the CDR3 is TGCAGCGTTGAAGGGGGGACTAGCGGGAGAGCAGATACGCAGTATTTT. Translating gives CSVEGGTSGRADTQYF.

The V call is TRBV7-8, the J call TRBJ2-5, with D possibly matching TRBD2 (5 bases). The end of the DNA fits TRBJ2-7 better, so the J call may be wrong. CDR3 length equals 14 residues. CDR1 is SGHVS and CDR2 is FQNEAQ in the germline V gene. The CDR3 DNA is TGTGCCAGCAGCTTAGCCCCCGGGACCTACGAGCAGTACTTC. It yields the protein CASSLAPGTYEQYF.

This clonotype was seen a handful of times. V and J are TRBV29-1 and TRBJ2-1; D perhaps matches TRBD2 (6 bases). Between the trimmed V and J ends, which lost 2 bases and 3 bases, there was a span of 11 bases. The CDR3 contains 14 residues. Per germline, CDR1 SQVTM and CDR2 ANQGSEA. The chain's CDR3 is CSVETRGLYNEQFF. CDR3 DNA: TGCAGCGTTGAAACCCGGGGACTCTACAATGAGCAGTTCTTC.

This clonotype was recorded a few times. CDR3 in amino acids: CASSSERGRGNYNEQFF. The DNA of the CDR3 is TGCGCCAGCAGTAGTGAAAGGGGCCGAGGGAACTACAATGAGCAGTTCTTC. The rearrangement joins TRBV10-1 to TRBJ2-1, with D possibly being TRBD1 or TRBD2 (5 bases each). This CDR3 comprises 17 residues. V was pared by 5 bases and J by 3 bases, with 20 bases between. The germline V gene encodes CDR1 WNHNN and CDR2 SYGVQD (reference sequence).

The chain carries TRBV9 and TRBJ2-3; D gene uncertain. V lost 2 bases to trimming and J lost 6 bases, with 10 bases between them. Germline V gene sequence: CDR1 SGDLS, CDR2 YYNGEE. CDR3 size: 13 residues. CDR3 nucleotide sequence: TGTGCCAGCAGCGTTCAAAGAGGTGATACGCAGTATTTT. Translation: CASSVQRGDTQYF.

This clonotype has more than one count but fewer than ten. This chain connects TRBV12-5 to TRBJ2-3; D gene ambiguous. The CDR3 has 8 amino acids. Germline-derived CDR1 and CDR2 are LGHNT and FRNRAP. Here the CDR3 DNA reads TGTGCCGAGGATACGCAGTATTTT. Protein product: CAEDTQYF.

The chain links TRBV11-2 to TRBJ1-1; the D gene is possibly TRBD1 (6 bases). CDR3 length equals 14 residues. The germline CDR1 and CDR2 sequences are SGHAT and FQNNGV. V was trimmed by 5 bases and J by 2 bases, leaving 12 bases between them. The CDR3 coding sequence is TGTGCCAGCAGCCAGGACAGCCCTAACACTGAAGCTTTCTTT. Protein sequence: CASSQDSPNTEAFF. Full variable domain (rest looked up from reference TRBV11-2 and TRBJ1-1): EAGVAQSPRYKIIEKRQSVAFWCNPISGHATLYWYQQILGQGPKLLIQFQNNGVVDDSQLPKDRFSAERLKGVDSTLKIQPAKLEDSAVYLCASSQDSPNTEAFFGQGTRLTVV.

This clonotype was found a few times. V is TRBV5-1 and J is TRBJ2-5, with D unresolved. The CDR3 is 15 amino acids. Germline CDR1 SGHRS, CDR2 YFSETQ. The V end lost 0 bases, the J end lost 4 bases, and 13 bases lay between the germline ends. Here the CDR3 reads CASSLDRGLGETQYF. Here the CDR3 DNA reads TGCGCCAGCAGCTTGGACAGAGGATTAGGAGAGACCCAGTACTTC.

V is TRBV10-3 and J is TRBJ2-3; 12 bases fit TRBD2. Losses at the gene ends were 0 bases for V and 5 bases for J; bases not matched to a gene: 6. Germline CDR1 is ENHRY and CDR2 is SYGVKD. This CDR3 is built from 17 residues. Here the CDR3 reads CAISESPSGGAIDTQYF. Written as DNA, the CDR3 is TGTGCCATCAGTGAGTCGCCTAGCGGGGGGGCGATAGATACGCAGTATTTT.

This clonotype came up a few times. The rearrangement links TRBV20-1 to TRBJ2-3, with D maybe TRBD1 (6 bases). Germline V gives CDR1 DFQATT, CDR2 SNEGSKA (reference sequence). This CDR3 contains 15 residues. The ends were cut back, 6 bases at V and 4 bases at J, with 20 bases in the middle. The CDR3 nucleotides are TGCAGTGCAACCAAGGACAGTCTCGACCCAGATACGCAGTATTTT. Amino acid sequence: CSATKDSLDPDTQYF.

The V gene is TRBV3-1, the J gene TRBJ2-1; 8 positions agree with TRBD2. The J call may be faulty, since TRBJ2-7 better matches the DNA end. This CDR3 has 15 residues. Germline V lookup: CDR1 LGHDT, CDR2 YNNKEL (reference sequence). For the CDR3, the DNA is TGTGCCAGCAGCCGTCGGCGGGAGGCAAACTACGAGCAGTACTTC. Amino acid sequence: CASSRRREANYEQYF.

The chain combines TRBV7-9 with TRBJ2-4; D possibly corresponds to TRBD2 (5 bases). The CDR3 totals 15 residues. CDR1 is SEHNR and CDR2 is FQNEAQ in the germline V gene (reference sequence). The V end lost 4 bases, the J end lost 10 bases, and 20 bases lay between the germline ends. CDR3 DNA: TGTGCCAGCAGCTCACGGGATAGCTCCCCAGGTATTCAGTACTTC. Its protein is CASSSRDSSPGIQYF.

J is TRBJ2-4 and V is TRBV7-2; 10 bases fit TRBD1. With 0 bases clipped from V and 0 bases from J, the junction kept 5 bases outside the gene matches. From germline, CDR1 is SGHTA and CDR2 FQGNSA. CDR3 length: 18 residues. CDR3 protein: CASSLAGTGVLAKNIQYF. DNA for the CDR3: TGTGCCAGCAGCTTAGCCGGGACAGGGGTTCTAGCCAAAAACATTCAGTACTTC.

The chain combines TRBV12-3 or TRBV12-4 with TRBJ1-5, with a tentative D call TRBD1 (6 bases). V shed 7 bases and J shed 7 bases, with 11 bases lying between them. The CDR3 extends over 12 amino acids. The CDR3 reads CASTAGGQPQHF. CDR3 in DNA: TGTGCCAGCACCGCTGGGGGCCAGCCCCAGCATTTT.

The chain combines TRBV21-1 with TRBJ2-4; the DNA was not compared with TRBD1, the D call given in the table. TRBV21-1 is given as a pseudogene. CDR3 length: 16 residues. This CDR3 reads CASSGGEILAKNIQYF. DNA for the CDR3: TGTGCCAGCAGTGGGGGGGAAATACTAGCCAAAAACATTCAGTACTTC.